This is a list of T cell receptor beta chains from one sample in a study of blood T cell repertoires in COVID-19. The repertoire was sequenced with immunoSEQ multiplex PCR; TCRdb's copy has only in-frame clones and lacks some. This sample has roughly 300,000 clones, with 86% found just once. The specimen was peripheral blood. These receptors were collected from a woman aged 25 to 45 with COVID-19, enrolled during active disease. CDR3s include the opening cysteine and the closing phenylalanine or tryptophan. D genes are given only for firm matches. Some rows mark clone size as missing; the rest say once, few, many or name a class of expanded clone.

j_gene	d_gene	len	abundance	v_gene	CDR3nt	CDR3aa
TRBJ2-5	.	15	.	TRBV5-4	TGTGCCAGCAGCTTGTGGTCTGGGCAGCAAGAGACCCAGTACTTC	CASSLWSGQQETQYF
TRBJ2-7	.	15	.	TRBV7-8	TGTGCCAGCAGCATACAGGGATCCCTGGCCTACGAGCAGTACTTC	CASSIQGSLAYEQYF
TRBJ1-2	TRBD1	17	few	TRBV18	TGTGCCAGCTCACAAACGCTGACAGGGACGCGCCACTATGGCTACACCTTC	CASSQTLTGTRHYGYTF
TRBJ2-3	TRBD2	14	.	TRBV15	TGTGCCACCAGCTCAAGACTAGCGGGGGCTGCGCAGTATTTT	CATSSRLAGAAQYF
TRBJ2-2	TRBD2	16	.	TRBV7-7	TGTGCCAGCAGCCTACTAGCGGGGGCCCCCGGCGGGGAGCTGTTTTTT	CASSLLAGAPGGELFF
TRBJ2-7	.	11	.	TRBV25-1	TGTGCCAGCAGTGACAGCGTCGAGCAGTACTTC	CASSDSVEQYF
TRBJ1-1	TRBD1	13	.	TRBV15	TGTGCCACCAGACAGGGGCGGAACACTGAAGCTTTCTTT	CATRQGRNTEAFF
TRBJ2-7	.	15	.	TRBV3-1/TRBV3-2	TGTGCCAGCAGCCAAGATCGGCAGGGATGGTACGAGCAGTACTTC	CASSQDRQGWYEQYF
TRBJ1-6	TRBD1	15	.	TRBV5-1	TGCGCCAGCAGCACGGACAGGCGAGGTAATTCACCCCTCCACTTT	CASSTDRRGNSPLHF
TRBJ1-1	TRBD1	14	.	TRBV5-4	TGTGCCAGCAGCCATGACAGGGGGCGGACTGAAGCTTTCTTT	CASSHDRGRTEAFF
TRBJ1-3	.	18	.	TRBV7-2	TGTGCCAGCAGCTTAGATTGGGGCGGGGTAAGAGCTGGAAACACCATATATTTT	CASSLDWGGVRAGNTIYF
TRBJ1-2	TRBD1	18	.	TRBV18	TGTGCCAGCTCACCATTCGGGACAGGGGGAGTCAGTAACTATGGCTACACCTTC	CASSPFGTGGVSNYGYTF
TRBJ2-1	.	18	once	TRBV11-3	TGTGCCAGCAGTTCACCCAACCTAACAGGGAGCCCCTACAATGAGCAGTTCTTC	CASSSPNLTGSPYNEQFF
TRBJ1-5	TRBD1	15	.	TRBV6-5	TGTGCCAGCAGGATCCAGGGGGCCGGCAATCAGCCCCAGCATTTT	CASRIQGAGNQPQHF
TRBJ1-2	TRBD1	17	.	TRBV28	TGTGCCAGCAGTTCCGGACAGGGGGCCTTCCCCAACTATGGCTACACCTTC	CASSSGQGAFPNYGYTF
TRBJ2-3	.	13	.	TRBV12-3/TRBV12-4	TGTGCCAGCAGTCCTTCAGGGATGGATACGCAGTATTTT	CASSPSGMDTQYF
TRBJ1-6	.	12	.	TRBV30	TGTGCCTGGAAGCGGGGAAATTCACCCCTCCACTTT	CAWKRGNSPLHF
TRBJ2-7	.	14	.	TRBV5-4	TGTGCCAGCAGCTTGGGGGAGGCCGGGAGTGAGCAGTACTTC	CASSLGEAGSEQYF
TRBJ2-5	TRBD2	18	.	TRBV4-2	TGTGCCAGCAGCCAAGGTTTAGGACTAGCGGGGGCCCAAGAGACCCAGTACTTC	CASSQGLGLAGAQETQYF
TRBJ2-7	TRBD2	14	.	TRBV7-8	TGTGCCAGCAGCTCGCGGGGGGCGACCTACGAGCAGTACTTC	CASSSRGATYEQYF
TRBJ2-3	TRBD2	18	.	TRBV19	TGTGCCAGTAGTATAGACCGCGGGACTAGCGGGATGGGAGATACGCAGTATTTT	CASSIDRGTSGMGDTQYF
TRBJ1-3	.	16	few	TRBV28	TGTGCCAGCAGTTTCGTAACAGGGTCTTATGGAAACACCATATATTTT	CASSFVTGSYGNTIYF
TRBJ1-1	.	13	.	TRBV19	TGTGCCAGTAGTATGAGAGAAAACACTGAAGCTTTCTTT	CASSMRENTEAFF
TRBJ1-1	TRBD1	14	.	TRBV3-1/TRBV3-2	TGTGCCAGCAGCCTAGGACAGGGGCGGACTGAAGCTTTCTTT	CASSLGQGRTEAFF
TRBJ2-1	.	15	.	TRBV6-5	TGTGCCAGTGGGGTAGGGGGAAGCTCCTACAATGAGCAGTTCTTC	CASGVGGSSYNEQFF
TRBJ2-7	TRBD1	15	.	TRBV7-9	TGTGCCAGCAGATACGCCGGGACAGGGTACTACGAGCAGTACTTC	CASRYAGTGYYEQYF
TRBJ1-6	.	12	.	TRBV10-3	TGTGCCATCGGGAGAGATAATTCACCCCTCCACTTT	CAIGRDNSPLHF
TRBJ2-1	TRBD1	12	few	TRBV6-6	TGTGCCAGCAGCCCAGGGGGTAATGAGCAGTTCTTC	CASSPGGNEQFF
TRBJ2-6	TRBD1	14	once	TRBV2	TGTGCAGGGACAGGAGGCCCTGGGGCCAACGTCCTGACTTTC	CAGTGGPGANVLTF
TRBJ2-1	TRBD2	15	.	TRBV9	TGTGCCAGCAGCGTAGGGGGAGGGTCCTACAATGAGCAGTTCTTC	CASSVGGGSYNEQFF
TRBJ1-2	.	13	.	TRBV5-1	TGCGCCAGCAGCCTAGAGGACAGCTATGGCTACACCTTC	CASSLEDSYGYTF
TRBJ2-6	TRBD2	17	few	TRBV5-1	TGCGCCAGCAGCTCGGGACTAGCGGGGGAAGGGGCCAACGTCCTGACTTTC	CASSSGLAGEGANVLTF
TRBJ1-1	.	13	.	TRBV9	TGTGCCAGCAGCGAGACAGGGAACACTGAAGCTTTCTTT	CASSETGNTEAFF
TRBJ1-5	.	15	.	TRBV3-1/TRBV3-2	TGTGCCAGCAGCCAAGACAGGGCGGGGAATCAGCCCCAGCATTTT	CASSQDRAGNQPQHF
TRBJ2-7	TRBD2	14	.	TRBV7-2	TGTGCCAGCAGCTTCCTCACACGGGGGGGCGAGCAGTACTTC	CASSFLTRGGEQYF
TRBJ1-5	.	15	.	TRBV6-5	TGTGCCAGCAGTCCCTACCCGCAGGGCAATCAGCCCCAGCATTTT	CASSPYPQGNQPQHF
TRBJ2-7	.	13	.	TRBV7-9	TGTGCCAGCAGCTTCAACAGGCCCTACGAGCAGTACTTC	CASSFNRPYEQYF
TRBJ1-6	.	16	.	TRBV19	TGTGCCAGTAGTATGAGACCGACTGCACTCAATTCACCCCTCCACTTT	CASSMRPTALNSPLHF
TRBJ2-1	.	11	.	TRBV2	TGTGCCAGCAGTGAGGGGGCACAGCAGTTCTTC	CASSEGAQQFF
TRBJ1-2	.	14	.	TRBV18	TGTGCCAGCTCACCCCCGGGATCCGACTATGGCTACACCTTC	CASSPPGSDYGYTF
TRBJ2-2	TRBD1	14	.	TRBV19	TGTGCCAGTAGGGGGGACAGGGACACCGGGGAGCTGTTTTTT	CASRGDRDTGELFF